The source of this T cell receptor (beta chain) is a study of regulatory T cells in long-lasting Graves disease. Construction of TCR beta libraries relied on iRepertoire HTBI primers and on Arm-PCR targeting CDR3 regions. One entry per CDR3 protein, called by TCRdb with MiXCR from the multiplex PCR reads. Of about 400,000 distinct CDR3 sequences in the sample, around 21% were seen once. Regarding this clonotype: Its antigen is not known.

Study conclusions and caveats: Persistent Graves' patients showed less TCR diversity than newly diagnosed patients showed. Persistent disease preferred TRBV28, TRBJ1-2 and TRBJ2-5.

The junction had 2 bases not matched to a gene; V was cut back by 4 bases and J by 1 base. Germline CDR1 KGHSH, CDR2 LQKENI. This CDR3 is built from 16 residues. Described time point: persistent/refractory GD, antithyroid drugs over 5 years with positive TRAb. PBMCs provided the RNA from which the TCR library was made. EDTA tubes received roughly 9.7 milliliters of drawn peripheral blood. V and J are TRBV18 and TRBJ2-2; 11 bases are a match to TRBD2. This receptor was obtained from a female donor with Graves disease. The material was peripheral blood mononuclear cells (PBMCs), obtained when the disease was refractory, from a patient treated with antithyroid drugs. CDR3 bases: TGTGCCAGCTCACAACTAGCGGGGGAGAACACCGGGGAGCTGTTTTTT. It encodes CASSQLAGENTGELFF.